This T cell receptor beta chain was found in a study of blood T cell repertoires in COVID-19. The table came from immunoSEQ multiplex PCR; TCRdb's copy has only in-frame clones and leaves some out. The sample lists about 24,000 clones, roughly 86% occurring once. Germline V gene data show CDR1 as MDHEN and CDR2 as SYDVKM. The CDR3 is 14 amino acids. V was shortened by 6 bases and J by 1 base, with 12 bases between the two germline ends. This sequence originates from a man in his fifties or sixties with active COVID-19. This chain connects TRBV28 to TRBJ2-5, with unresolved D. Sequencing was performed on peripheral blood. The CDR3 bases are TGTGCCAGCAGGCCACCTACGTCCCAAGAGACCCAGTACTTC. Protein product: CASRPPTSQETQYF.